The clone carrying this T cell receptor (beta chain) was seen repeatedly, ten times or more. Its matching antigen is unknown. This entry comes from a study of T-cell reconstitution after alpha-beta-depleted transplantation in children. Study-level points and caveats: There were reportedly several hundred expanded graft clones from which alpha-beta T cells came about two months after transplant. The high TCRbeta diversity at day 60 in some patients came from surviving recipient T cells and thymic progenitors.

Trimming pared 3 bases from V and 2 bases from J, leaving 11 bases between. The CDR3 spans 14 residues. Germline V CDR1 and CDR2: SQVTM, ANQGSEA. The authors prepared the TCRbeta library with unique molecular identifiers. TCRdb reprocessed the PCR reads with MiXCR, giving one entry per CDR3 protein. Seen here are around 700,000 distinct CDR3 sequences, around 14% observed once, and the top ten hold 0.79%. The sequence derives from a girl aged 2-10 years with congenital amegakaryocytic thrombocytopenia, due to receive a stem cell transplant. The chain has TRBV29-1 and TRBJ2-1, with D maybe TRBD1 (5 bases). The material was PBMCs, obtained before TCRalphabeta/CD19-depleted stem cell transplant. DNA for the CDR3: TGCAGCGTTGATGGGTGGACACCCTACAATGAGCAGTTCTTC. It codes for CSVDGWTPYNEQFF.